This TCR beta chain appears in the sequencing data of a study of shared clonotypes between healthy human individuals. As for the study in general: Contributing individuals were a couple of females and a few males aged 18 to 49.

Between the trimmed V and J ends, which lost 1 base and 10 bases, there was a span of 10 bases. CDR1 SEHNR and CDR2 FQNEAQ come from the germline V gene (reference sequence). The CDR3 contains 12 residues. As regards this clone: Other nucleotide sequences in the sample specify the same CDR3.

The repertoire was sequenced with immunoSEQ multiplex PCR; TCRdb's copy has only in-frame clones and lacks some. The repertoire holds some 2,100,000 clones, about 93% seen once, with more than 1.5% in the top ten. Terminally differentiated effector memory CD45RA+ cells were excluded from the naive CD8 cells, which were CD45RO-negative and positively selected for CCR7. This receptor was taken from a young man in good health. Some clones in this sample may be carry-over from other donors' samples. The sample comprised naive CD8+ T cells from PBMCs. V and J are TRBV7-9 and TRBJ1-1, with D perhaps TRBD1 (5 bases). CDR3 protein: CASSLGGRGAFF. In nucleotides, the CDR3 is TGTGCCAGCAGCTTAGGGGGCCGTGGAGCTTTCTTT.